The T cell receptor beta chain described here comes from a study of CD4 T cells in relation to SARS-CoV-2 and coronaviruses. At the level of the study: Convalescent patients were eight or nine males and 4 females; two were Hispanic. Study-level results: Memory recall responses, not primary responses primed in culture, are what the assay detects.

For this clone: The antigen remains unidentified.

Roughly 100,000 naive or memory CD4+ cells were cultured with CEF peptides for roughly eleven days. Profiling relied on immunoSEQ multiplex PCR, and the TCRdb table lists in-frame clones only, not all of them. The repertoire holds roughly 43,000 clones, with around 80% as singletons. CDR3 length: 13 residues. Germline values: CDR1 SGHRS, CDR2 YFSETQ. The ends were cut back, 5 bases at V and 5 bases at J, with 13 bases in the middle. V usage is TRBV5-1 and J usage is TRBJ1-1; D possibly corresponds to TRBD1 (5 bases). The material sequenced was naive CD4+ T cells from PBMCs, cultured in vitro. The subset denotes: naive CD4+ T cells isolated by negative enrichment. The source of this sequence is an adult with COVID-19. In DNA form, the CDR3 reads TGCGCCAGCAGTCGGACGGGGGAGACTGAAGCTTTCTTT. This encodes CASSRTGETEAFF.